Each of the 14 T cell receptor beta chains below was sequenced from the same sample in a study of blood T cell repertoires in COVID-19. Generated by immunoSEQ multiplex PCR, the TCRdb table keeps only in-frame clones and is missing some. The sample gives around 120,000 clones, 70% to 85% of which show up once; approximately 7.6% is in the top ten. The sample was peripheral blood. The source is a man in his 70s with active or convalescent COVID-19.

CDR3 region: CASSLMGTRGGNTIYF. The CDR3 DNA follows: TGTGCCAGCAGCTTAATGGGGACCAGGGGAGGAAACACCATATATTTT. This rearrangement joins TRBV7-2 to TRBJ1-3; D may be TRBD1 (6 bases). The CDR3 sequence is 16 residues long. Germline lookup yields CDR1 SGHTA and CDR2 FQGNSA. V was cut by 2 bases and J by 4 bases, with 15 bases left in between. Variable domain in full (rest from reference TRBV7-2 and TRBJ1-3): GAGVSQSPSNKVTEKGKDVELRCDPISGHTALYWYRQSLGQGLEFLIYFQGNSAPDKSGLPSDRFSAERTGGSVSTLTIQRTQQEDSAVYLCASSLMGTRGGNTIYFGEGSWLTVV.

This clone was counted only a few times. As DNA, the CDR3 is TGTGCCACCAGTGATCAAGGAGGGCCGAAGTTCTTC. Protein product: CATSDQGGPKFF. The V call is TRBV24-1, the J call TRBJ2-1; D might be TRBD2 (6 bases). CDR1 is KGHDR, CDR2 SFDVKD, per germline. Deletions cut 3 bases from V and 14 bases from J, with 13 bases between. This CDR3 has 12 amino acids.

This chain links TRBV5-8 with TRBJ1-5; D may be TRBD1 (6 bases). This CDR3 is 14 amino acids long. Deletions cut 4 bases from V and 6 bases from J, with 14 bases between. CDR1 is SGHTS and CDR2 is YDEGEE in the germline V gene. Here the CDR3 reads CASSTERGGQPQHF. CDR3 in DNA: TGTGCCAGCAGCACCGAAAGGGGGGGTCAGCCCCAGCATTTT. The full variable domain, with the rest looked up from reference TRBV5-8 and TRBJ1-5, is EAGVTQSPTHLIKTRGQQATLRCSPISGHTSVYWYQQALGLGLQFLLWYDEGEERNRGNFPPRFSGRQFPNYSSELNVNALELEDSALYLCASSTERGGQPQHFGDGTRLSIL.

The table lists this clone with a few counts. The rearrangement joins TRBV6-6 to TRBJ2-1; 9 positions match TRBD2. This CDR3 has 15 residues. Unmatched junction bases numbered 4, after V lost 1 base and J lost 6 bases. Germline V gives CDR1 MNHNY, CDR2 SVGAGI (reference sequence). The CDR3 DNA sequence: TGTGCCAGCAGTTACTGGACTAGCGACGCCAATGAGCAGTTCTTC. This sequence encodes CASSYWTSDANEQFF.

V gene TRBV18 combines with J gene TRBJ1-2; TRBD1 aligns across 7 bases. Trimming at V came to 3 bases and at J to 8 bases, leaving 6 bases not matched to a gene. This CDR3 is built from 13 residues. Germline CDR1 reads KGHSH; CDR2 reads LQKENI. The CDR3 sequence: CASSPRQGEGYTF. The DNA of the CDR3 is TGTGCCAGCTCACCTCGGCAGGGGGAAGGCTACACCTTC.

The rearrangement joins TRBV19 to TRBJ2-3, with 9 positions matching TRBD2. Per germline, CDR1 LNHDA and CDR2 SQIVND (reference sequence). The CDR3 extends over 14 amino acids. The V gene end was trimmed by 6 bases and the J gene end by 2 bases; junction bases not matched to a gene: 3. CDR3 in amino acids: CASRTGLATDTQYF. CDR3 in DNA: TGTGCCAGTAGAACGGGACTAGCCACAGATACGCAGTATTTT.

The chain carries TRBV30 and TRBJ2-1; 10 bases match TRBD2. V was pared by 5 bases and J by 6 bases, with 22 bases of the junction left unmatched. The CDR3 is 19 amino acids. Germline V CDR1 and CDR2: GTSNPN, SVGIG (reference sequence). The CDR3 loop reads CAWGRRRGWQRGGLNEQFF. The DNA of the CDR3 is TGTGCCTGGGGCAGGCGGAGAGGGTGGCAGCGGGGGGGACTCAATGAGCAGTTCTTC.

The J gene is TRBJ1-1, the V gene TRBV7-9, with 11 bases that match TRBD1. CDR1 SEHNR and CDR2 FQNEAQ come from the germline V gene (reference sequence). This CDR3 region has 17 residues. Unmatched junction bases numbered 8, after V lost 5 bases and J lost 0 bases. DNA of the CDR3: TGTGCCAGCAGCAAAGGGACAGGGGGTCGCATGAACACTGAAGCTTTCTTT. Translating it yields CASSKGTGGRMNTEAFF.

This chain connects TRBV6-1 to TRBJ2-1; 7 bases align to TRBD2. J lost 3 bases, V lost 4 bases, and 9 bases had no gene match. The germline V gene encodes CDR1 MNHNS and CDR2 SASEGT. The CDR3 spans 16 residues. In DNA form, the CDR3 reads TGTGCCAGCAGTGCCCGTTTCGAGCGGGGCTACAATGAGCAGTTCTTC. It codes for CASSARFERGYNEQFF.

The chain joins TRBV6-6 to TRBJ1-5; the D gene is possibly TRBD1 (6 bases). The CDR3 consists of 14 residues. The V end lost 5 bases, the J end lost 5 bases, and 13 bases lay between the germline ends. Germline CDR1 and CDR2: MNHNY and SVGAGI (reference sequence). The CDR3: CASSNDRTYQPQHF. The CDR3, as DNA: TGTGCCAGCAGTAATGACAGGACCTATCAGCCCCAGCATTTT.

This sequence joins TRBV30 and TRBJ1-4, with no clear D. CDR3 length equals 14 residues. Germline CDR1 reads GTSNPN; CDR2 reads SVGIG (reference sequence). Trimming cost V 0 bases and J 4 bases, with 9 bases left between them. The CDR3: CAWSVHRLNEKLFF. The CDR3, as DNA: TGTGCCTGGAGTGTACACCGTCTTAATGAAAAACTGTTTTTT.

The chain recombines TRBV7-9 with TRBJ2-2; 8 bases are shared with TRBD2. With 4 bases clipped from V and 2 bases from J, the junction kept 9 bases outside the gene matches. Germline V gene lookup returns CDR1 SEHNR and CDR2 FQNEAQ (reference sequence). The CDR3 has 17 amino acids. DNA of the CDR3: TGTGCCAGCAGCTCCCACCGGGGGGGAGTAAACACCGGGGAGCTGTTTTTT. Protein product: CASSSHRGGVNTGELFF.

To note about this clone: This sample also contains other DNA sequences that code for the same CDR3. The CDR3 spells CASSQDRGEKLFF. CDR3 DNA sequence: TGCGCCAGCAGCCAAGACCGGGGAGAAAAACTGTTTTTT. The rearrangement uses TRBV4-3 and TRBJ1-4, with D hard to call. With 0 bases removed from V and 8 bases from J, the gap between germline ends came to 7 bases. The CDR3 totals 13 residues. The germline CDR1 and CDR2 sequences are LGHNA and YSLEER.

The table lists this clone with a count of one. This chain uses TRBV28 with TRBJ2-3, with 11 bases lining up with TRBD2. The CDR3 has 16 amino acids. The V segment lost 2 bases and the J segment 5 bases; nucleotides outside the gene matches: 6. Per the germline V gene, CDR1 is MDHEN and CDR2 is SYDVKM. The CDR3 region has the DNA TGTGCCAGCAGTTTACCACTAGCGGGGGCAGGAGATACGCAGTATTTT. It is translated as CASSLPLAGAGDTQYF. Together with reference TRBV28 and TRBJ2-3, the CDR3 gives the full variable domain: DVKVTQSSRYLVKRTGEKVFLECVQDMDHENMFWYRQDPGLGLRLIYFSYDVKMKEKGDIPEGYSVSREKKERFSLILESASTNQTSMYLCASSLPLAGAGDTQYFGPGTRLTVL.